This entry is about one TCR beta chain. The antigen it binds to is not known. The sample holds no much larger clone one base away, and base qualities are not on file. The data were taken from a study of read filtering for tumor transcriptome and immune sequencing (dated by TCRdb to 2018 to 2021). Background on the whole study: Of the patients in the cohort, some 17 were male and 11 to 15 were female, and their mean age was 65.9 years, with a range of about 47 to 85. By revised international staging, under 10 patients were R-ISS I, fewer than 20 were R-ISS II and 6 or 7 were R-ISS III. After DNase treatment, whole-transcriptome libraries were prepared with the TruSeq RNA Access Library Prep Kit. TCR-region mapped reads per sample ranged from about 4 to 10.27 million with IR-seq versus only roughly 75 to 1,300 with RNA-seq. TCR repertoires obtained by targeted immune repertoire sequencing and by bulk whole-transcriptome sequencing performed on the same bone marrow samples were compared. A main aim was a read-filtering strategy for immune repertoire data, specifically whether clonotypes supported by a single read should be removed. Study-level results and caveats: The correlation between IR-seq and RNA-seq shared clonotype proportions rose when single-read clonotypes were removed. Single-read clonotypes made up roughly 85% of clonotypes but only roughly 3.5% of total reads in IR-seq, compared with more than 70% of clonotypes and roughly 49% of reads in RNA-seq. IR-seq captured clonotypes at much higher depth and more reliably than RNA-seq, and smaller IR-seq throughput sufficed to identify most shared clonotypes. The sorted CD138-negative fraction was composed of a mixed bone marrow immune population rather than of purified T cells.

Every patient had bone marrow sampled at the time of active disease. Ficoll-Hypaque density gradient centrifugation was used to isolate the bone marrow mononuclear cells. Myeloma plasma cells were removed and CD138-negative cells were obtained by negative selection following labeling with CD138 magnetic microbeads on a MACS separator. Purity of the isolated cells was checked by flow cytometry on an Attune NxT using CD138 antibodies. Total RNA was extracted with TRIzol reagent and quantified with a NanoDrop spectrophotometer. For each patient, paired RNA-seq and IR-seq were run on the CD138-negative bone marrow sample from that patient. Starting from 400 to 450 ng RNA, TCR libraries were constructed with the Immunoverse kit using molecular barcoded adaptors that cover the alpha/delta and beta/gamma chains. TCR library preparation used the same RNA that was used for transcriptome sequencing. Sequencing of TCR libraries was carried out on an Illumina HiSeq 4000 with 2 x 150 cycles. Per the original workflow: With MiXCR, TCR reads were aligned to human V, D, J and C references and assembled into CDR3 clonotypes, with quality filtering and error correction included. Clonotype counts and gene usage diversity were analyzed with the tcR package in R. Raw mapping reads were checked after the RNA-seq reads had been mapped by STAR aligner version 2.5.3a onto the human GRCh37 genome. To test how sequencing depth affected the clonotypes detected, IR-seq fastq files were randomly downsampled with Seqtk 1.3. TCRdb reprocessed the public reads (quality trimming at Q25 with fastp, clone calling with MiXCR) and kept in-frame beta chains. Identical CDR3 protein sequences are pooled into one entry, listed with their most common genes and DNA. TCRdb, not the authors, supplied the V and J calls. Here the sample has 100,000 to 150,000 distinct CDR3 sequences; roughly 13% occur a single time. 6.5% to 9% of the sample is held by the ten biggest clonotypes.

The CDR3 runs 14 residues from the cysteine to the phenylalanine. CDR3 DNA only is kept here, 42 bases in frame from base 1. V and J are trimmed by 3 bases and 6 bases, and the gene matches miss 5 bases of the junction. From the germline V gene (reference sequence), CDR1 is LNHDA and CDR2 is SQIVND. The chain links TRBV19 with TRBJ1-5, with 7 middle bases fitting TRBD1. Material: a population of CD138-negative cells sorted from bone marrow. The intended sense of this specimen's cell subset or site label: bone marrow mononuclear cells depleted of CD138+ plasma/myeloma cells by negative magnetic selection. The sequence was obtained from a donor over 35 with multiple myeloma. The DNA sequence is TGTGCCAGTAGTATCAGGGGGACCGGTCAGCCCCAGCATTTT. This encodes CASSIRGTGQPQHF.